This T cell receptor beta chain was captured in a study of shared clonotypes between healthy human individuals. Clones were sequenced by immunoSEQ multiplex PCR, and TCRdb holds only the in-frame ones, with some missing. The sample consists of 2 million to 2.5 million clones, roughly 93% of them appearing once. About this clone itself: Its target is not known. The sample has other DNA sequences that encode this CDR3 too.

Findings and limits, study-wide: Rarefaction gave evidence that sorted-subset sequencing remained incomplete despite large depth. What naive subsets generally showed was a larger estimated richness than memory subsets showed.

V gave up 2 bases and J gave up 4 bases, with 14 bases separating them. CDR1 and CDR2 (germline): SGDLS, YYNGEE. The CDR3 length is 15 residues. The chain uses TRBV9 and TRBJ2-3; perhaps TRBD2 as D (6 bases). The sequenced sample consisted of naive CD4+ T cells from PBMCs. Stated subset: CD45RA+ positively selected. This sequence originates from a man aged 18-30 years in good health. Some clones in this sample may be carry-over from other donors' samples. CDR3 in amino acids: CASSVGTGGSDTQYF. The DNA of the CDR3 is TGTGCCAGCAGCGTGGGGACTGGGGGGTCAGATACGCAGTATTTT.